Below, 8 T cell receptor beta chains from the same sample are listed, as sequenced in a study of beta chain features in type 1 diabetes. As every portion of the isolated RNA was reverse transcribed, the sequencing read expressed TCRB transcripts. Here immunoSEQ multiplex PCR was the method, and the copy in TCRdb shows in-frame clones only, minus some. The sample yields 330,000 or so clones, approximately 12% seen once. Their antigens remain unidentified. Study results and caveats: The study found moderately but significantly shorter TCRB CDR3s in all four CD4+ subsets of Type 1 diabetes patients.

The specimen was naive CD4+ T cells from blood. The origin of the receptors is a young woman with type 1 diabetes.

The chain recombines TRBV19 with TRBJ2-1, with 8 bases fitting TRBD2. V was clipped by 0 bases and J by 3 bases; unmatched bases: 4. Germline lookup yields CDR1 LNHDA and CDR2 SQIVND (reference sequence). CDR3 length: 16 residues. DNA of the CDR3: TGTGCCAGTAGTATAGATTTCGGGAGGGGCTACAATGAGCAGTTCTTC. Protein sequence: CASSIDFGRGYNEQFF.

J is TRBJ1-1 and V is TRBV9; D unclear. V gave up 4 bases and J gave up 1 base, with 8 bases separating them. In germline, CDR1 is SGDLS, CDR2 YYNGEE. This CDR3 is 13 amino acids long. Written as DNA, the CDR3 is TGTGCCAGCAGCTTCGGAGCGAACACTGAAGCTTTCTTT. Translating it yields CASSFGANTEAFF. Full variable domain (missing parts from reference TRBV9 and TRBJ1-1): DSGVTQTPKHLITATGQRVTLRCSPRSGDLSVYWYQQSLDQGLQFLIQYYNGEERAKGNILERFSAQQFPDLHSELNLSSLELGDSALYFCASSFGANTEAFFGQGTRLTVV.

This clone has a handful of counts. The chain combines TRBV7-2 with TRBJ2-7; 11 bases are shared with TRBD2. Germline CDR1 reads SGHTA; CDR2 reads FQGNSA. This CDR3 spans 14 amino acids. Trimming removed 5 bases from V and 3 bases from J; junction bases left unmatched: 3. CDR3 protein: CASSPLAGDYEQYF. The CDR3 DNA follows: TGTGCCAGCAGCCCACTAGCGGGAGACTACGAGCAGTACTTC.

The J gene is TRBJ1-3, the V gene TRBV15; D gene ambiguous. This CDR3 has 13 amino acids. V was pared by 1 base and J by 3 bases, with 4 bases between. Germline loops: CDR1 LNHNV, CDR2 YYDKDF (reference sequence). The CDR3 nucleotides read TGTGCCACCAGCAGAGGAGGTGGAAACACCATATATTTT. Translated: CATSRGGGNTIYF.

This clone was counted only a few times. Written as DNA, the CDR3 is TGTGCCTGGATCGGGCCCGGGGATTCCACCTTC. It specifies CAWIGPGDSTF. The chain joins TRBV30 to TRBJ1-2, with unresolved D. The V and J ends lost 4 bases and 13 bases respectively, with 16 bases between them. Per germline, CDR1 GTSNPN and CDR2 SVGIG (reference sequence). The CDR3 runs 11 residues.

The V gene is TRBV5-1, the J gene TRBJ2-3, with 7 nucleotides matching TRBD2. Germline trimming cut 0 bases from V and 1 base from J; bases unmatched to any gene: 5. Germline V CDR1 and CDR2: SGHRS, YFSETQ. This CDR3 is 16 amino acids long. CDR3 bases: TGCGCCAGCAGCTTGGCCAACCGGGGGGGCACAGATACGCAGTATTTT. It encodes CASSLANRGGTDTQYF.

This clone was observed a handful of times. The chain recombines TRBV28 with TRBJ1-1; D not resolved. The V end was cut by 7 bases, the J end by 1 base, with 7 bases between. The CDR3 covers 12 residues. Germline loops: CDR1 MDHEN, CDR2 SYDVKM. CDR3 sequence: CASKPGNTEAFF. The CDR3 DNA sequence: TGTGCCAGCAAACCCGGGAACACTGAAGCTTTCTTT.

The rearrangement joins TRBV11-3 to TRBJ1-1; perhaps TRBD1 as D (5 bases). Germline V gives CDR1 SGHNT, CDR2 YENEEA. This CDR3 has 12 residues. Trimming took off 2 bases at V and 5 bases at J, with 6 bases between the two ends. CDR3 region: CASSLYRTEAFF. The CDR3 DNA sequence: TGTGCCAGCAGCTTATACAGGACTGAAGCTTTCTTT.